What follows are 21 T cell receptor beta chains derived from one specimen sequenced in a study of cytomegalovirus exposure and HLA in healthy donors. This PCR relied on a set of 60 Vbeta primers and 13 Jbeta primers. The protocol was immunoSEQ multiplex PCR, while the TCRdb copy is restricted to in-frame clones and leaves out a portion. Of 160,000 or so clones in the sample, about 79% were seen once. Sample: PBMCs. These receptors were taken from a man in his forties or fifties in good health and CMV-seropositive.

The gene calls are TRBV2 and TRBJ1-1; D unclear. The germline V gene has CDR1 SNHLY and CDR2 FYNNEI. This CDR3 is built from 13 residues. The V and J ends lost 3 bases and 0 bases respectively, with 5 bases between them. The CDR3 sequence: CASSESVNTEAFF. As DNA, the CDR3 is TGTGCCAGCAGTGAGTCAGTGAACACTGAAGCTTTCTTT.

V is TRBV4-2 and J is TRBJ1-1, with D perhaps matching TRBD1 (5 bases). V was cut by 2 bases and J by 5 bases, with 15 bases left in between. CDR1 is LGHNA, CDR2 YNFKEQ, per germline. This CDR3 spans 15 amino acids. The CDR3 spells CASSQTTRGGTEAFF. The CDR3 bases are TGTGCCAGCAGCCAAACGACCCGGGGGGGGACTGAAGCTTTCTTT.

Concerning this clone: Distinct nucleotide sequences in the sample also encode this CDR3. The chain recombines TRBV6-1 with TRBJ1-1; tentatively, D is TRBD1 (6 bases). V was cut by 6 bases and J by 1 base, with 9 bases left in between. Germline CDR1 reads MNHNS; CDR2 reads SASEGT. CDR3 length equals 13 residues. The CDR3 region has the DNA TGTGCCAGCAGACTACAGGGGAACACTGAAGCTTTCTTT. Amino acid sequence: CASRLQGNTEAFF.

Remarks on this clone: The same CDR3 arises from other DNA sequences in this sample as well. This chain uses TRBV19 with TRBJ1-5; possibly TRBD1 for D (5 bases). V lost 3 bases and J lost 5, with 11 bases in between. The germline CDR1 and CDR2 sequences are LNHDA and SQIVND (reference sequence). The CDR3 loop spans 14 amino acids. Written as DNA, the CDR3 is TGTGCCAGTAGTATCCAGGGAGGCGATCAGCCCCAGCATTTT. It is translated as CASSIQGGDQPQHF.

The chain employs TRBV9 and TRBJ2-2; weak D call: TRBD1 (5 bases). Germline assignment: CDR1 SGDLS and CDR2 YYNGEE. Trimming removed 0 bases from V and 4 bases from J, with 16 bases in between. The CDR3 totals 17 residues. CDR3 region: CASSVESQGKGTGELFF. In nucleotides, the CDR3 is TGTGCCAGCAGCGTAGAATCCCAGGGAAAGGGCACCGGGGAGCTGTTTTTT.

This rearrangement joins TRBV15 to TRBJ2-3; D is unresolved. V shed 5 bases and J shed 4 bases, with 10 bases lying between them. Germline CDR1 reads LNHNV; CDR2 reads YYDKDF (reference sequence). The CDR3 spans 13 residues. In DNA form, the CDR3 reads TGTGCCACCAGCTCCCACCGGGCAGATACGCAGTATTTT. Encoded protein: CATSSHRADTQYF.

The rearrangement uses TRBV7-8 and TRBJ1-1, with 10 bases that match TRBD1. Trimming at V came to 5 bases and at J to 11 bases, leaving 14 bases not matched to a gene. The CDR3 is 15 amino acids. CDR1 is SGHVS, CDR2 FQNEAQ, per germline. CDR3 in amino acids: CASSPLLGQGGKAFF. The CDR3 nucleotides are TGTGCCAGCAGCCCCCTACTAGGACAGGGGGGAAAGGCTTTCTTT.

This chain uses TRBV19 with TRBJ1-2, with a possible D match to TRBD1 (6 bases). The length of the CDR3 is 13 residues. Per germline, CDR1 LNHDA and CDR2 SQIVND (reference sequence). V was clipped by 9 bases and J by 4 bases, with 15 bases between them. CDR3 in DNA: TGTGCCAGCCGTAGGGACACCGTCTATGGCTACACCTTC. This codes for CASRRDTVYGYTF.

This clone was found a few times. In DNA form, the CDR3 reads TGCAGCGTTGACAGGGGCGAAATGAAGGCTTTCTTT. The encoded protein is CSVDRGEMKAFF. This rearrangement joins TRBV29-1 to TRBJ1-1; TRBD1 is a possible D gene (6 bases). From germline, CDR1 is SQVTM and CDR2 ANQGSEA. The CDR3 runs 12 residues. V gave up 3 bases and J gave up 11 bases, with 16 bases separating them.

The chain has TRBV7-9 and TRBJ1-1; no firm D call. Germline V lookup: CDR1 SEHNR, CDR2 FQNEAQ (reference sequence). The CDR3 length is 14 residues. Trimming pared 3 bases from V and 3 bases from J, leaving 11 bases between. The CDR3 loop is CASSLGGWDTEAFF. The CDR3 region has the DNA TGTGCCAGCAGCTTGGGAGGGTGGGACACTGAAGCTTTCTTT. The whole variable domain, filled in from reference TRBV7-9 and TRBJ1-1, reads DTGVSQNPRHKITKRGQNVTFRCDPISEHNRLYWYRQTLGQGPEFLTYFQNEAQLEKSRLLSDRFSAERPKGSFSTLEIQRTEQGDSAMYLCASSLGGWDTEAFFGQGTRLTVV.

Concerning this clone: At one of its ends the junction is not consistent with the germline gene, which may arise from a read error. V and J are TRBV29-1 and TRBJ2-5, with 7 bases aligning to TRBD1. The CDR3 loop spans 13 amino acids. Germline V CDR1 and CDR2: SQVTM, ANQGSEA. As DNA, the CDR3 is TGCAGCGGTGAAATGACAGGGCGAGAGACCCAGTACTTC. Its translation is CSGEMTGRETQYF.

This clone was recorded only once. The chain carries TRBV7-9 and TRBJ2-7; the match to TRBD1 covers 9 bases. With V trimmed by 1 base and J by 3 bases, 4 bases remained unmatched. The V gene's germline CDR1 is SEHNR and CDR2 FQNEAQ (reference sequence). The CDR3 is made up of 15 amino acids. CDR3 sequence reads: CASSLGGQGIYEQYV. CDR3 coding DNA: TGTGCCAGCAGCTTAGGGGGACAGGGAATCTACGAGCAGTACGTC.

The CDR3 sequence is CASQRGTDTQYF. The CDR3 bases are TGTGCCAGTCAGCGGGGCACAGATACGCAGTATTTT. The chain joins TRBV6-6 to TRBJ2-3, with D perhaps matching TRBD2 (6 bases). The CDR3 is made up of 12 amino acids. Germline V gene lookup returns CDR1 MNHNY and CDR2 SVGAGI (reference sequence). V lost 9 bases, J lost 1 base, and 8 bases lay in between.

V and J are TRBV6-1 and TRBJ1-1; 7 nucleotides match TRBD1. This CDR3 is 17 amino acids long. V shed 4 bases, J shed 0 bases, and the junction held 11 bases outside the gene matches. Germline CDR1 reads MNHNS; CDR2 reads SASEGT. The CDR3: CASSAYAGTAMNTEAFF. CDR3 coding DNA: TGTGCCAGCAGTGCCTATGCCGGGACAGCTATGAACACTGAAGCTTTCTTT.

In this sample, this clone turned up a few times. The CDR3 DNA reads TGTGCCAGCAGCAGCCCGGGACAGGACAATGAGCAGTTCTTC. Translated: CASSSPGQDNEQFF. The rearrangement links TRBV7-9 to TRBJ2-1; 8 nucleotides align to TRBD1. The CDR3 runs 14 residues. The germline gives CDR1 SEHNR, CDR2 FQNEAQ (reference sequence). With 5 bases clipped from V and 5 bases from J, the junction kept 5 bases outside the gene matches.

The V gene is TRBV5-6, the J gene TRBJ2-3, with TRBD1 identical over 7 bases. The junction had 2 bases not matched to a gene; V was cut back by 4 bases and J by 3 bases. CDR1 is SGHDT, CDR2 YYEEEE, per germline. The CDR3 has 13 amino acids. CDR3 DNA sequence: TGTGCCAGCAGCCCGACAGGGACAGATACGCAGTATTTT. Residues: CASSPTGTDTQYF.

The sample holds one count of this clone. The DNA of the CDR3 is TGTGCCAGGATGGACAGGACCTATGGCTACACCTTC. It translates to CARMDRTYGYTF. The J gene is TRBJ1-2, the V gene TRBV6-1, with 7 bases matching TRBD1. Germline V gene data show CDR1 as MNHNS and CDR2 as SASEGT. The CDR3 length is 12 residues. Trimming took 9 bases from V and 4 from J; bases not matched to a gene: 5.

The chain recombines TRBV6-1 with TRBJ2-7; D not resolved. The CDR3 runs to 12 residues. CDR1 MNHNS and CDR2 SASEGT come from the germline V gene. V was trimmed by 2 bases and J by 2 bases, leaving 4 bases between them. As DNA, the CDR3 is TGTGCCAGCAGTGAATCGGCCTACGAGCAGTACTTC. It specifies CASSESAYEQYF.

The rearrangement joins TRBV6-6 to TRBJ1-1; weak D call: TRBD1 (5 bases). Trimming pared 4 bases from V and 2 bases from J, leaving 11 bases between. The CDR3 consists of 14 residues. Germline values: CDR1 MNHNY, CDR2 SVGAGI (reference sequence). The CDR3 sequence: CASSFDSLNTEAFF. CDR3 bases: TGTGCCAGCAGTTTCGACAGCCTAAACACTGAAGCTTTCTTT.

V is TRBV27 and J is TRBJ1-1; 9 bases line up with TRBD1. Trimming took 1 base from V and 4 from J; bases not matched to a gene: 10. Germline CDR1 MNHEY, CDR2 SMNVEV (reference sequence). The CDR3 runs to 17 residues. The CDR3 loop is CASSLYGTGGSVTEAFF. The CDR3 nucleotides read TGTGCCAGCAGTTTATATGGCACAGGGGGCTCCGTCACTGAAGCTTTCTTT.

V and J are TRBV9 and TRBJ2-3, with TRBD2 matching 7 bases. This CDR3 is 15 amino acids long. The trim removed 0 bases at V and 2 bases at J, leaving 3 bases unmatched. CDR1 and CDR2 (germline): SGDLS, YYNGEE. The CDR3 DNA sequence: TGTGCCAGCAGCGTAGCTAGCGGCTACACAGATACGCAGTATTTT. Residues: CASSVASGYTDTQYF. The whole variable domain, filled in from reference TRBV9 and TRBJ2-3, reads DSGVTQTPKHLITATGQRVTLRCSPRSGDLSVYWYQQSLDQGLQFLIQYYNGEERAKGNILERFSAQQFPDLHSELNLSSLELGDSALYFCASSVASGYTDTQYFGPGTRLTVL.